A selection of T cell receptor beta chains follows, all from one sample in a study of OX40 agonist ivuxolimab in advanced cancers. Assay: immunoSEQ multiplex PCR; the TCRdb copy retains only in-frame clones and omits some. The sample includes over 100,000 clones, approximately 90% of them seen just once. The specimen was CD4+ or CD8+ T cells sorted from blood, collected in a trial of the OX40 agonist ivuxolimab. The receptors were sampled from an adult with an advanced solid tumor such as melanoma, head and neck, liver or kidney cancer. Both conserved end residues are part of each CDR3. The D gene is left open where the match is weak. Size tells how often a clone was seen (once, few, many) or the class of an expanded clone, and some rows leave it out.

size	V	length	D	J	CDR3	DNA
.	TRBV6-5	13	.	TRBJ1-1	CASRDPQRSEAFF	TGTGCCAGCAGAGACCCACAGCGGTCTGAAGCTTTCTTT
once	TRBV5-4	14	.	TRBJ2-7	CASSLEMANYEQYF	TGTGCCAGCAGCTTGGAAATGGCGAACTACGAGCAGTACTTC
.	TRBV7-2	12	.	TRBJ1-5	CASNKGNQPQHF	TGTGCCAGCAATAAGGGCAATCAGCCCCAGCATTTT
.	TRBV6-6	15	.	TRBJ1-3	CASRPRQYSGNTIYF	TGTGCCAGCAGACCCCGACAGTATTCTGGAAACACCATATATTTT
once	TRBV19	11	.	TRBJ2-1	CASSNTNEQFF	TGTGCCAGTAGCAATACCAATGAGCAGTTCTTC
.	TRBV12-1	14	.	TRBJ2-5	CASTRGGRGETQYF	TGTGCCAGCACTCGGGGCGGTAGGGGAGAGACCCAGTACTTC
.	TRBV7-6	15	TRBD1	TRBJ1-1	CASSSTGELNTEAFF	TGTGCCAGCAGCTCAACAGGGGAACTGAACACTGAAGCTTTCTTT
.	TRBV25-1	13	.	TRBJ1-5	CASSETGDQPQHF	TGTGCCAGCAGCGAAACGGGGGATCAGCCCCAGCATTTT
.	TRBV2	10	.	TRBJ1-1	CASSDTEAFF	TGTGCCAGCAGTGACACTGAAGCTTTCTTT
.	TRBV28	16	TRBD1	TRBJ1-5	CASSLVTGVYNQPQHF	TGTGCCAGCAGTCTGGTGACAGGGGTATACAATCAGCCCCAGCATTTT
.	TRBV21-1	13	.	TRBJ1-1	CASSNLRNTEAFF	TGTGCCAGCAGCAATCTACGGAACACTGAAGCTTTCTTT
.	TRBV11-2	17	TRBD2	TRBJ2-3	CASSSFPGLAGEDTQYF	TGTGCCAGCAGCTCGTTTCCGGGACTAGCGGGAGAGGATACGCAGTATTTT
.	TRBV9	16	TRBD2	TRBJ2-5	CASSVGTSGNQETQYF	TGTGCCAGCAGCGTAGGAACTAGCGGTAACCAAGAGACCCAGTACTTC
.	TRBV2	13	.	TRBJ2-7	CASSDSGSAEQYF	TGTGCCAGCAGTGACTCGGGGTCTGCCGAGCAGTACTTC
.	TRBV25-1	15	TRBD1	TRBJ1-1	CASSEAGTGGTEAFF	TGTGCCAGCAGTGAAGCCGGGACAGGGGGCACTGAAGCTTTCTTT
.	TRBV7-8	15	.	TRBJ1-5	CASSLERAVNQPQHF	TGTGCCAGCAGCTTAGAACGGGCGGTCAATCAGCCCCAGCATTTT
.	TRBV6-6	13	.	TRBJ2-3	CASSYSGTDTQYF	TGTGCCAGCAGTTACTCCGGTACAGATACGCAGTATTTT
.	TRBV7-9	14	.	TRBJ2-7	CASSLWGNPYEQYF	TGTGCCAGCAGCTTATGGGGGAATCCCTACGAGCAGTACTTC
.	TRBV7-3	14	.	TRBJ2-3	CASSLRSSPDTQYF	TGTGCCAGCAGCTTGAGGAGTTCCCCAGATACGCAGTATTTT
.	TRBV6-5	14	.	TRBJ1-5	CASSLGQPNQPQHF	TGTGCCAGCAGCCTAGGACAACCCAATCAGCCCCAGCATTTT
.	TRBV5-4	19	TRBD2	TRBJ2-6	CASSKGTSGSRSGANVLTF	TGTGCCAGCAGCAAAGGGACTAGCGGGAGTCGCTCTGGGGCCAACGTCCTGACTTTC
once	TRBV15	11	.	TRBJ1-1	CVTSRETEAFF	TGTGTCACCAGCAGAGAGACTGAAGCTTTCTTT
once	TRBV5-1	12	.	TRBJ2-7	CASSLDYYEQYF	TGCGCCAGCAGCTTAGACTACTACGAGCAGTACTTC
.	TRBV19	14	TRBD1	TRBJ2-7	CASRIGTDSYEQYF	TGTGCCAGTAGGATCGGGACAGACTCCTACGAGCAGTACTTC
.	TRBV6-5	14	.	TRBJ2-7	CASSYGGNSYEQYF	TGTGCCAGCAGTTACGGCGGCAACTCCTACGAGCAGTACTTC
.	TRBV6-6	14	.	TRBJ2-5	CASSRGPAEETQYF	TGTGCCAGCAGTAGGGGACCCGCGGAAGAGACCCAGTACTTC
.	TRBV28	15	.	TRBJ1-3	CASSRGQISGNTIYF	TGTGCCAGCAGTCGTGGACAAATCTCTGGAAACACCATATATTTT
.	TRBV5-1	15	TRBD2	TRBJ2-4	CASMTASGNTDIQYF	TGCGCCAGCATGACGGCTAGCGGGAATACAGACATTCAGTACTTC
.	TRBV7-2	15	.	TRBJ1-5	CASSLGSYSNQPQHF	TGTGCCAGCAGCTTAGGCAGTTATAGCAATCAGCCCCAGCATTTT
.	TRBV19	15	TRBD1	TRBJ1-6	CASSTYRGSSSPLHF	TGTGCCAGTAGTACCTACAGGGGTTCAAGTTCACCCCTCCACTTT